The clone carrying this T cell receptor beta chain showed up just a few times. What it binds is not known. The data stem from a study of T cell repertoires in cytomegalovirus infection. In the study overall: As its CMV epitopes, the study selected recently identified HLA-C-restricted and well-studied HLA-B-restricted targets. Based on public TCR beta signatures, there were indications of CMV infection and of a matching HLA type.

Overall study findings and caveats: What dominated the ex vivo response were HLA-C-restricted CMV-specific TCR beta clonotypes.

The CDR3 has 16 residues. The germline V gene has CDR1 SEHNR and CDR2 FQNEAQ (reference sequence). Trimming stripped 0 bases from V and 2 bases from J, with 12 bases between. MiXCR was run by TCRdb on the reads, yielding one entry per CDR3 protein. The sample has approximately 910,000 distinct CDR3 sequences, approximately 31% seen once. The clonotype originates from a human donor in good health (CMV status not recorded). Some clones in this sample may be carry-over from other donors' samples. The rearrangement links TRBV7-9 to TRBJ2-3, with D tentatively TRBD2 (6 bases). This specimen was cultured CD8+ T cells from PBMCs, taken from culture after CMV antigen stimulation. CDR3: CASSLAWDSTTDTQYF. The DNA of the CDR3 is TGTGCCAGCAGCTTAGCGTGGGACTCCACCACAGATACGCAGTATTTT. Variable domain in full (rest from reference TRBV7-9 and TRBJ2-3): DTGVSQNPRHKITKRGQNVTFRCDPISEHNRLYWYRQTLGQGPEFLTYFQNEAQLEKSRLLSDRFSAERPKGSFSTLEIQRTEQGDSAMYLCASSLAWDSTTDTQYFGPGTRLTVL.